The 24 T cell receptor beta chains presented below share a single source sample, sequenced in a study of OX40 agonist ivuxolimab in advanced cancers. The receptor library was made with the immunoSEQ multiplex PCR assay. As stored in TCRdb, this immuneACCESS dataset retains in-frame rearrangements with V and J assigned. A fraction of the clones does not appear; measured against another copy, unresolved V genes explain less than half of the discrepancy, and the remainder lacks a known reason. For this sample there are about 63,000 clones; roughly 80% appear just once. Of the sample, 1.5% to 2% is held by the ten largest clones. The input for sequencing was CD4+ or CD8+ T cells sorted from blood, taken in a trial of the OX40 agonist ivuxolimab. Source of these receptors: an adult with an advanced solid tumor such as melanoma, head and neck, liver or kidney cancer.

This clone came up a few times. The chain's CDR3 is CASSPGTLRFEPQHF. CDR3 nucleotides: TGTGCCAGCAGCCCCGGGACACTCCGTTTTGAGCCCCAGCATTTT. The chain carries TRBV7-2 and TRBJ1-5; tentatively, D is TRBD1 (6 bases). V lost 5 bases, J lost 8 bases, and 19 bases lay in between. Germline lookup yields CDR1 SGHTA and CDR2 FQGNSA. The length of the CDR3 is 15 residues.

The V call is TRBV20-1, the J call TRBJ2-5; D ambiguous. Germline lookup yields CDR1 DFQATT and CDR2 SNEGSKA (reference sequence). The CDR3 is made up of 10 amino acids. V lost 7 bases and J 5 bases, leaving 8 bases between the germline ends. The CDR3 loop reads CSVLRETQYF. DNA for the CDR3: TGCAGTGTACTGCGGGAGACCCAGTACTTC.

This sequence joins TRBV2 and TRBJ1-1, with a possible D match to TRBD1 (5 bases). Looked up from germline, CDR1 is SNHLY and CDR2 is FYNNEI. V was pared by 4 bases and J by 1 base, with 10 bases between. This CDR3 has 14 residues. In nucleotides, the CDR3 is TGTGCCAGCAGTGTTTGGGGGGAGAACACTGAAGCTTTCTTT. Amino acids: CASSVWGENTEAFF.

This clone was observed a single time. V and J are TRBV4-2 and TRBJ2-7; 8 bases fit TRBD1. This CDR3 has 16 residues. Per the germline V gene, CDR1 is LGHNA and CDR2 is YNFKEQ. V shed 3 bases, J shed 4 bases, and the junction held 11 bases outside the gene matches. The CDR3 DNA is TGTGCCAGCAGCCACCAAGGTGGACAGGGCGCTTACGAGCAGTACTTC. It encodes CASSHQGGQGAYEQYF.

The chain is built from TRBV11-2 and TRBJ1-2, with 11 nucleotides matching TRBD1. CDR3 size: 16 residues. Losses at the gene ends were 3 bases for V and 7 bases for J; bases not matched to a gene: 10. Germline CDR1 reads SGHAT; CDR2 reads FQNNGV. The CDR3 nucleotides read TGTGCCAGCAGCTTTTCGCAACCGGGACAGGGGGGTGGCTACACCTTC. Protein sequence: CASSFSQPGQGGGYTF.

The count of this clone is one. The V and J genes are TRBV5-1 and TRBJ1-4; D unclear. The CDR3 is made up of 13 amino acids. Germline V gene data show CDR1 as SGHRS and CDR2 as YFSETQ. The V end was cut by 0 bases, the J end by 7 bases, with 7 bases between. The CDR3 is CASSLAGGEKLFF. DNA of the CDR3: TGCGCCAGCAGCTTGGCCGGTGGTGAAAAACTGTTTTTT.

The rearrangement links TRBV19 to TRBJ1-1; TRBD1 aligns across 12 bases. The V gene end was trimmed by 4 bases and the J gene end by 6 bases; junction bases not matched to a gene: 6. The CDR3 length is 15 residues. CDR1 is LNHDA, CDR2 SQIVND, per germline (reference sequence). CDR3 amino acids: CASSTGTGGASEAFF. The CDR3 nucleotides read TGTGCCAGTAGTACCGGGACAGGGGGCGCATCTGAAGCTTTCTTT.

The chain combines TRBV2 with TRBJ2-2; D remains unclear. Trimming removed 6 bases from V and 1 base from J, with 9 bases in between. From germline, CDR1 is SNHLY and CDR2 FYNNEI. There are 14 residues in the CDR3. Here the CDR3 DNA reads TGTGCCAGCAGGCAAACATTGAACACCGGGGAGCTGTTTTTT. This encodes CASRQTLNTGELFF.

V is TRBV7-9 and J is TRBJ2-3; TRBD2 might be the D (6 bases). Germline lookup yields CDR1 SEHNR and CDR2 FQNEAQ (reference sequence). The CDR3 consists of 15 residues. Trimming removed 6 bases at V and 4 bases at J, with 17 bases between. CDR3 residues: CASRSGLIRADTQYF. CDR3 in DNA: TGTGCCAGCAGGTCGGGACTCATTCGTGCAGATACGCAGTATTTT.

The rearrangement uses TRBV20-1 and TRBJ2-3; D gene uncertain. This CDR3 contains 10 residues. The germline V gene has CDR1 DFQATT and CDR2 SNEGSKA (reference sequence). V was cut by 3 bases and J by 6 bases, with 4 bases left in between. In nucleotides, the CDR3 is TGCAGTGCTAGTAAGGATACGCAGTATTTT. It specifies CSASKDTQYF.

The chain uses TRBV10-3 and TRBJ2-7; D possibly matches TRBD1 or TRBD2 (6 bases each). The CDR3 has 13 amino acids. Germline CDR1 reads ENHRY; CDR2 reads SYGVKD. Deletions cut 6 bases from V and 5 bases from J, with 14 bases between. DNA for the CDR3: TGTGCCATCAGGAACGCCGGGGGCGACGAGCAGTACTTC. Translation: CAIRNAGGDEQYF.

This chain links TRBV9 with TRBJ2-5, with D possibly being TRBD2 (5 bases). The germline V gene has CDR1 SGDLS and CDR2 YYNGEE. The V and J ends lost 3 bases and 0 bases respectively, with 15 bases between them. CDR3 length: 16 amino acids. CDR3 nucleotides: TGTGCCAGCAGCGACGGAAAGACGGGGTACCAAGAGACCCAGTACTTC. Its protein product is CASSDGKTGYQETQYF. Combining the CDR3 with reference TRBV9 and TRBJ2-5 gives the whole variable domain DSGVTQTPKHLITATGQRVTLRCSPRSGDLSVYWYQQSLDQGLQFLIQYYNGEERAKGNILERFSAQQFPDLHSELNLSSLELGDSALYFCASSDGKTGYQETQYFGPGTRLLVL.

The genes are TRBV27 and TRBJ1-1; 10 bases are shared with TRBD1. Looked up from germline, CDR1 is MNHEY and CDR2 is SMNVEV (reference sequence). The CDR3 spans 14 residues. With 3 bases clipped from V and 8 bases from J, the junction kept 6 bases outside the gene matches. CDR3 in amino acids: CASSFATGGLEAFF. In DNA, the CDR3 is TGTGCCAGCAGTTTTGCGACAGGGGGCCTCGAAGCTTTCTTT.

The chain couples TRBV6-1 to TRBJ2-7; D possibly corresponds to TRBD2 (5 bases). V was pared by 1 base and J by 2 bases, with 9 bases between. The CDR3 spans 14 residues. CDR1 is MNHNS, CDR2 SASEGT, per germline. This chain's CDR3 is CASSEVGNTYEQYF. In DNA form, the CDR3 reads TGTGCCAGCAGTGAAGTCGGGAACACCTACGAGCAGTACTTC.

This clone was recorded only once. The chain recombines TRBV25-1 with TRBJ1-3; D is undetermined. V lost 5 bases and J 3 bases, leaving 14 bases between the germline ends. This CDR3 is 15 amino acids long. Germline V gene data show CDR1 as MGHDK and CDR2 as SYGVNS. The CDR3 protein is CASSPGGSVGNTIYF. Written as DNA, the CDR3 is TGTGCCAGCAGTCCCGGTGGGTCAGTTGGAAACACCATATATTTT.

The chain has TRBV18 and TRBJ1-6, with TRBD1 matching over 10 bases. Germline loops: CDR1 KGHSH, CDR2 LQKENI. The CDR3 has 15 amino acids. With 3 bases clipped from V and 9 bases from J, the junction kept 5 bases outside the gene matches. The CDR3 reads CASSPGQGVGSPLHF. The CDR3 DNA sequence: TGTGCCAGCTCACCCGGACAGGGGGTTGGTTCACCCCTCCACTTT.

The chain links TRBV7-8 to TRBJ1-1, with a weak D call TRBD1 (6 bases). Germline V gene lookup returns CDR1 SGHVS and CDR2 FQNEAQ. The CDR3 is 15 residues long. Trimming pared 0 bases from V and 3 bases from J, leaving 11 bases between. The CDR3: CASSLARRQDTEAFF. The CDR3 nucleotides read TGTGCCAGCAGCTTAGCGAGGCGACAGGACACTGAAGCTTTCTTT. The full variable domain, completed using reference TRBV7-8 and TRBJ1-1, is GAGVSQSPRYKVAKRGQDVALRCDPISGHVSLFWYQQALGQGPEFLTYFQNEAQLDKSGLPSDRFFAERPEGSVSTLKIQRTQQEDSAVYLCASSLARRQDTEAFFGQGTRLTVV.

This clone was counted only a few times. The J gene is TRBJ2-3, the V gene TRBV4-1; D uncertain. V lost 1 base and J 4 bases, leaving 3 bases between the germline ends. The CDR3 runs to 12 residues. Germline V gene sequence: CDR1 MGHRA, CDR2 YSYEKL. The CDR3 region is CASSQVSDTQYF. The CDR3 nucleotides read TGCGCCAGCAGCCAAGTTTCAGATACGCAGTATTTT.

J is TRBJ2-5 and V is TRBV2; TRBD1 agrees at 8 bases. The CDR3 covers 14 residues. The V and J ends lost 6 bases and 2 bases, in that order; junction bases with no gene match: 5. The germline V gene has CDR1 SNHLY and CDR2 FYNNEI. In nucleotides, the CDR3 is TGTGCCAGCAGCTCTAGGACAGGGCAAGAGACCCAGTACTTC. It is translated as CASSSRTGQETQYF.

The chain uses TRBV5-5 and TRBJ2-2, with D hard to call. The CDR3 consists of 13 residues. The V end lost 4 bases, the J end lost 8 bases, and 12 bases lay between the germline ends. CDR1 and CDR2 (germline): SGHKS, YYEKEE (reference sequence). In nucleotides, the CDR3 is TGTGCCAGCAGCCTGGACCTCTCGGGGGAGCTGTTTTTT. The encoded protein is CASSLDLSGELFF.

The chain has TRBV9 and TRBJ2-1, with 12 bases that match TRBD2. The J segment lost 4 bases and the V segment lost 0 bases, leaving 5 bases of the junction unmatched. Germline CDR1 is SGDLS and CDR2 is YYNGEE. There are 17 residues in the CDR3. CDR3 in amino acids: CASSVGLAGGRYNEQFF. Here the CDR3 DNA reads TGTGCCAGCAGCGTAGGGCTAGCGGGGGGGAGATACAATGAGCAGTTCTTC.

This clone was seen just once. The chain couples TRBV6-1 to TRBJ2-2; D not certain. This CDR3 contains 15 residues. Germline CDR1 MNHNS, CDR2 SASEGT. V was pared by 5 bases and J by 6 bases, with 16 bases between. Written as DNA, the CDR3 is TGTGCCAGCAGTACTTCACCCCAATTCGCCGGGGAGCTGTTTTTT. Amino acids: CASSTSPQFAGELFF.

The V and J genes are TRBV27 and TRBJ2-1; D tentatively reads TRBD1 or TRBD2 (5 bases each). Germline CDR1 is MNHEY and CDR2 is SMNVEV (reference sequence). The CDR3 contains 15 residues. Trimming stripped 5 bases from V and 10 bases from J, with 21 bases between. The CDR3 sequence is CASSALKLGTREQFF. In nucleotides, the CDR3 is TGTGCCAGCAGTGCGCTTAAGCTGGGGACCAGGGAGCAGTTCTTC.

The V call is TRBV15, the J call TRBJ1-2; perhaps TRBD1 as D (5 bases). The CDR3 is made up of 13 amino acids. V lost 0 bases and J lost 12, with 14 bases in between. Germline CDR1 LNHNV, CDR2 YYDKDF (reference sequence). The CDR3 sequence is CATSREPVWGHTF. In DNA, the CDR3 is TGTGCCACCAGCAGAGAACCCGTTTGGGGCCACACCTTC.